The 28 T cell receptor beta chains in this list originate from one sample, sequenced in a study of T cell repertoires in cytomegalovirus infection. MiXCR, run by TCRdb on the reads, gives a single entry per CDR3 protein. The sample holds some 400,000 distinct CDR3 sequences, approximately 18% seen once. The sample comprised PBMCs. The receptor set was obtained from a human donor in good health (CMV status not recorded). Some clones in this sample may be carry-over from other donors' samples.

This clonotype was counted between two and nine times. The gene calls are TRBV15 and TRBJ1-6; D might be TRBD1 (6 bases). From germline, CDR1 is LNHNV and CDR2 YYDKDF (reference sequence). CDR3 length: 15 residues. Trimming shortened V by 1 base and J by 3 bases, and 7 bases separated the two germline ends. The CDR3 DNA reads TGTGCCACCAGCAGAGGGACAGTCTATAATTCACCCCTCCACTTT. It encodes CATSRGTVYNSPLHF.

This clonotype was seen a handful of times. The genes are TRBV10-3 and TRBJ2-3; D perhaps matches TRBD2 (6 bases). V was pared by 0 bases and J by 7 bases, with 8 bases between. The CDR3 spans 13 residues. Germline CDR1 ENHRY, CDR2 SYGVKD. CDR3 bases: TGTGCCATCAGTGAGTCGACTAGAAATACGCAGTATTTT. Its translation: CAISESTRNTQYF.

This clonotype was seen a few times. The gene calls are TRBV7-2 and TRBJ1-5; D gene ambiguous. The length of the CDR3 is 14 residues. V lost 5 bases to trimming and J lost 7 bases, with 15 bases between them. Germline values: CDR1 SGHTA, CDR2 FQGNSA. CDR3 amino acids: CASSPRPPGQPQHF. The CDR3 region has the DNA TGTGCCAGCAGCCCCCGGCCTCCGGGGCAGCCCCAGCATTTT. The variable domain in full, completed from reference TRBV7-2 and TRBJ1-5, reads GAGVSQSPSNKVTEKGKDVELRCDPISGHTALYWYRQSLGQGLEFLIYFQGNSAPDKSGLPSDRFSAERTGGSVSTLTIQRTQQEDSAVYLCASSPRPPGQPQHFGDGTRLSIL.

This clonotype was seen only a few times. V is TRBV12-3 or TRBV12-4 and J is TRBJ2-7; no clear D gene. Deletions cut 1 base from V and 9 bases from J, with 13 bases between. The CDR3 spans 13 residues. As DNA, the CDR3 is TGTGCCAGCAGTTTAGAGGACCGTCTGGGGCAGTACTTC. Amino acids: CASSLEDRLGQYF.

This clonotype was counted only a few times. The chain uses TRBV20-1 and TRBJ2-7, with a tentative D call TRBD1 (5 bases). The CDR3 loop spans 12 amino acids. The germline CDR1 and CDR2 sequences are DFQATT and SNEGSKA (reference sequence). V dropped 6 bases and J dropped 0 bases, with 9 bases sitting between them. In nucleotides, the CDR3 is TGCAGTGCCAGACAGAGCTCCTACGAGCAGTACTTC. It translates to CSARQSSYEQYF.

This clonotype occurred many times. The CDR3 spells CASSLDPPGQAGNTIYF. CDR3 coding DNA: TGTGCCAGCAGCTTAGACCCGCCGGGACAGGCTGGAAACACCATATATTTT. The chain joins TRBV7-2 to TRBJ1-3; 8 bases are shared with TRBD1. The CDR3 runs to 17 residues. CDR1 and CDR2 from the germline V gene are SGHTA and FQGNSA. J lost 2 bases, V lost 1 base, and 7 bases had no gene match.

This clonotype was counted a few times. The CDR3 DNA follows: TGTGCCAGCAGCTCGGGGGGGGGTGGCTACACCTTC. It is translated as CASSSGGGGYTF. The chain uses TRBV7-2 and TRBJ1-2; D is perhaps TRBD1 (5 bases). CDR1 and CDR2 (germline): SGHTA, FQGNSA. The CDR3 extends over 12 amino acids. V was cut by 4 bases and J by 7 bases, with 10 bases left in between.

The chain is built from TRBV7-9 and TRBJ1-2; D is unclear. The V end lost 10 bases, the J end lost 10 bases, and 19 bases lay between the germline ends. The CDR3 extends over 12 amino acids. Germline CDR1 is SEHNR and CDR2 is FQNEAQ (reference sequence). CDR3 nucleotide sequence: TGTGCCACCCCTTTCCCCAATCTCCCCTACACCTTC. As protein: CATPFPNLPYTF.

This clonotype occurred many times. The DNA of the CDR3 is TGTGCCAGCAAATCCGGACTAGCGGACCTGGAGACCCAGTACTTC. Its translation is CASKSGLADLETQYF. The genes are TRBV6-1 and TRBJ2-5; 10 positions agree with TRBD2. Germline V CDR1 and CDR2: MNHNS, SASEGT. J was trimmed by 5 bases and V by 7 bases; bases with no gene match: 10. The CDR3 contains 15 residues.

V is TRBV20-1 and J is TRBJ2-1, with D tentatively TRBD2 (6 bases). Germline V lookup: CDR1 DFQATT, CDR2 SNEGSKA (reference sequence). This CDR3 contains 16 residues. The V end lost 5 bases, the J end lost 2 bases, and 19 bases lay between the germline ends. The CDR3 loop reads CSALSRGGGTYNEQFF. The CDR3 DNA sequence: TGCAGTGCTTTGTCAAGAGGTGGGGGGACCTACAATGAGCAGTTCTTC.

This clonotype has a count of ten or more. This sequence joins TRBV7-9 and TRBJ1-1; D call uncertain. Germline V gene data show CDR1 as SEHNR and CDR2 as FQNEAQ (reference sequence). CDR3 length equals 14 residues. The V and J ends lost 1 base and 8 bases respectively, with 14 bases between them. The CDR3 here is CASSLVAVSLEAFF. CDR3 DNA sequence: TGTGCCAGCAGCTTAGTTGCCGTCAGCCTCGAAGCTTTCTTT.

This clonotype has a count of ten or more. The J gene is TRBJ2-3, the V gene TRBV7-2; TRBD2 matches at 10 bases. The CDR3 runs 16 residues. Losses at the gene ends were 6 bases for V and 6 bases for J; bases not matched to a gene: 12. The V gene's germline CDR1 is SGHTA and CDR2 FQGNSA. The CDR3, as DNA: TGTGCCAGCAGTGGGGGGCTAGCGGGAGTAGGCGATACGCAGTATTTT. Translating it yields CASSGGLAGVGDTQYF.

The chain carries TRBV2 and TRBJ2-1; 9 positions match TRBD2. V gave up 11 bases and J gave up 10 bases; unmatched junction bases: 12. This CDR3 region has 13 residues. The V gene's germline CDR1 is SNHLY and CDR2 FYNNEI. The CDR3 region is CAPGGRATEEQFF. The CDR3 DNA follows: TGTGCCCCCGGCGGGAGGGCCACCGAGGAGCAGTTCTTC.

This rearrangement joins TRBV18 to TRBJ2-1, with 8 bases aligning to TRBD2. The V and J ends lost 5 bases and 6 bases, in that order; junction bases with no gene match: 6. Germline V gene sequence: CDR1 KGHSH, CDR2 LQKENI. This CDR3 has 14 residues. CDR3 in amino acids: CASSTGLVGNEQFF. The CDR3 DNA is TGTGCCAGCTCAACGGGACTAGTGGGCAATGAGCAGTTCTTC. The complete variable domain, with remaining parts taken from reference TRBV18 and TRBJ2-1, reads NAGVMQNPRHLVRRRGQEARLRCSPMKGHSHVYWYRQLPEEGLKFMVYLQKENIIDESGMPKERFSAEFPKEGPSILRIQQVVRGDSAAYFCASSTGLVGNEQFFGPGTRLTVL.

The rearrangement links TRBV12-3 or TRBV12-4 to TRBJ1-2; the D is unclear. The CDR3 spans 13 residues. The DNA for the CDR3 is TGTGCAAGCCGTTCTAATGGGGACTATGGCTACACCTTC. Protein: CASRSNGDYGYTF.

A single count supports this clonotype. This rearrangement joins TRBV7-9 to TRBJ1-4; TRBD1 might be the D (6 bases). Germline V gene sequence: CDR1 SEHNR, CDR2 FQNEAQ (reference sequence). The CDR3 covers 13 residues. Trimming left V 5 bases short and J 10 bases short, with 14 bases between. The CDR3 DNA follows: TGTGCCAGCAGCCCGTACGAGGGGGGAAAACTGTTTTTT. This gives the protein CASSPYEGGKLFF.

In this sample, this clonotype turned up a few times. The chain links TRBV5-4 to TRBJ1-1, with no clear D. There are 14 residues in the CDR3. V was cut by 0 bases and J by 4 bases, with 10 bases left in between. CDR1 and CDR2 from the germline V gene are SGHNT and YYREEE (reference sequence). The chain's CDR3 is CASSLVGWSTEAFF. Here the CDR3 DNA reads TGTGCCAGCAGCTTGGTGGGTTGGAGCACTGAAGCTTTCTTT.

This clonotype has at least ten counts. The rearrangement joins TRBV7-2 to TRBJ2-2; D remains unclear. Germline CDR1 reads SGHTA; CDR2 reads FQGNSA. V lost 3 bases, J lost 3 bases, and 17 bases lay in between. The CDR3 loop spans 17 amino acids. The CDR3 DNA reads as TGTGCCAGCAGCTTGTTCCCCTCAGGAATTGACACCGGGGAGCTGTTTTTT. Amino acids: CASSLFPSGIDTGELFF.

The sample holds a few counts of this clonotype. The chain is built from TRBV5-5 and TRBJ2-5; D is unresolved. Trimming took off 6 bases at V and 13 bases at J, with 22 bases between the two ends. In germline, CDR1 is SGHKS, CDR2 YYEKEE (reference sequence). This CDR3 contains 13 residues. CDR3 in amino acids: CASITPSSGRRYF. For the CDR3, the DNA is TGTGCCAGCATCACCCCATCGTCAGGAAGGAGGTACTTC.

This clonotype came up many times. The chain couples TRBV7-9 to TRBJ1-2; D gene uncertain. With 7 bases removed from V and 3 bases from J, the gap between germline ends came to 15 bases. This CDR3 contains 14 residues. Per the germline V gene, CDR1 is SEHNR and CDR2 is FQNEAQ (reference sequence). CDR3 bases: TGTGCCAGCATGCCCGGGAGAGCCGACTATGGCTACACCTTC. Protein: CASMPGRADYGYTF. The entire variable domain, with the rest obtained from reference TRBV7-9 and TRBJ1-2, is as follows: DTGVSQNPRHKITKRGQNVTFRCDPISEHNRLYWYRQTLGQGPEFLTYFQNEAQLEKSRLLSDRFSAERPKGSFSTLEIQRTEQGDSAMYLCASMPGRADYGYTFGSGTRLTVV.

The chain has TRBV29-1 and TRBJ1-1, with D perhaps TRBD1 (6 bases). CDR1 is SQVTM and CDR2 is ANQGSEA in the germline V gene. This CDR3 region has 16 residues. Trimming pared 7 bases from V and 1 base from J, leaving 22 bases between. CDR3 DNA sequence: TGCAGCGCCTACCTCAAAGGGGGGGTCTGGAACACTGAAGCTTTCTTT. Translated: CSAYLKGGVWNTEAFF.

This clonotype was picked up many times. The chain joins TRBV19 to TRBJ2-1, with D unresolved. CDR1 and CDR2 (germline): LNHDA, SQIVND (reference sequence). Trimming removed 3 bases from V and 4 bases from J, with 7 bases in between. There are 13 residues in the CDR3. The CDR3: CASSIGQYNEQFF. In DNA, the CDR3 is TGTGCCAGTAGTATTGGGCAGTACAATGAGCAGTTCTTC.

This clonotype came up many times. The genes are TRBV7-9 and TRBJ2-3; D not certain. Germline V CDR1 and CDR2: SEHNR, FQNEAQ (reference sequence). CDR3 length: 14 residues. V was shortened by 5 bases and J by 6 bases, with 15 bases between the two germline ends. CDR3 protein: CASSPPDDPDTQYF. DNA of the CDR3: TGTGCCAGCAGCCCACCGGACGACCCGGATACGCAGTATTTT.

This clonotype was detected a few times. The V and J genes are TRBV19 and TRBJ1-5; no definite D call. The CDR3 length is 14 residues. Germline-derived CDR1 and CDR2 are LNHDA and SQIVND (reference sequence). V lost 7 bases and J 3 bases, leaving 13 bases between the germline ends. This CDR3 is CASNGETNNQPQHF. The CDR3 DNA is TGTGCCAGTAACGGGGAGACTAACAATCAGCCCCAGCATTTT.

The table lists this clonotype with many counts. The chain couples TRBV7-9 to TRBJ1-1, with D perhaps matching TRBD1 (6 bases). This CDR3 comprises 15 residues. CDR1 SEHNR and CDR2 FQNEAQ come from the germline V gene (reference sequence). The ends were cut back, 5 bases at V and 6 bases at J, with 19 bases in the middle. CDR3 sequence: CASSQPTRGSAEAFF. The DNA of the CDR3 is TGTGCCAGCAGCCAACCGACGAGGGGGAGCGCTGAAGCTTTCTTT. The variable domain in full, completed from reference TRBV7-9 and TRBJ1-1, reads DTGVSQNPRHKITKRGQNVTFRCDPISEHNRLYWYRQTLGQGPEFLTYFQNEAQLEKSRLLSDRFSAERPKGSFSTLEIQRTEQGDSAMYLCASSQPTRGSAEAFFGQGTRLTVV.

The table lists this clonotype with many counts. V usage is TRBV7-9 and J usage is TRBJ2-5, with a weak D call TRBD2 (6 bases). This CDR3 region has 14 residues. The germline V gene has CDR1 SEHNR and CDR2 FQNEAQ (reference sequence). V lost 5 bases and J 5 bases, leaving 15 bases between the germline ends. As DNA, the CDR3 is TGTGCCAGCAGCGAACTACGGGGGATGGAGACCCAGTACTTC. Its translation is CASSELRGMETQYF.

This chain links TRBV6-2 or TRBV6-3 with TRBJ2-3; tentatively, D is TRBD1 (5 bases). Trimming took off 0 bases at V and 5 bases at J, with 18 bases between the two ends. Germline CDR1 MNHEY, CDR2 SVGEGT. The length of the CDR3 is 17 residues. CDR3 sequence reads: CASSYSKYSLRGDTQYF. DNA of the CDR3: TGTGCCAGCAGTTACTCGAAGTACTCTCTTAGGGGAGATACGCAGTATTTT.

The table lists this clonotype with many counts. The V and J genes are TRBV12-3 or TRBV12-4 and TRBJ2-1, with 10 nucleotides matching TRBD2. This CDR3 contains 14 residues. After removal of 2 bases from V and 8 bases from J, the junction contained 3 bases not matched to a gene. The CDR3 spells CASSLSGRAYEQFF. The CDR3 DNA is TGTGCCAGCAGTTTAAGCGGGAGGGCCTATGAGCAGTTCTTC.